This TCR beta chain was recorded in a study of blood T cell repertoires in COVID-19. At the level of the study: Acute and convalescent COVID-19 samples came from the United States, Italy and Spain. In each case, the material was cDNA or gDNA derived from T cells, B-cell-depleted T cells, or PBMCs.

In its sample, this clone was seen once. In the authors' workflow: The assay estimated nucleated cells by amplifying reference gene primers. Profiled with immunoSEQ multiplex PCR; TCRdb holds only in-frame clones, not every one. The DNA was the basis for D and trimming; V, J and clone size are from that table. The sample includes approximately 25,000 clones, roughly nine tenths of them seen just once. The J segment lost 6 bases and the V segment lost 10 bases, leaving 12 bases of the junction unmatched. The CDR3 has 13 residues. Germline values: CDR1 SGHTA, CDR2 FQGTGA. The source of this sequence is a man between 65 and 85 years old with active COVID-19. Sequencing was performed on peripheral blood. The chain recombines TRBV7-3 with TRBJ2-7, with TRBD1 identical over 7 bases. CDR3 sequence (DNA): TGTGCCACACAGGGGACACTAGGACGCGAGCAGTACTTC. Amino acids: CATQGTLGREQYF.